These 5 T cell receptor beta chains originate from one sample sequenced in a study of T cells in Graves' hyperthyroidism and ophthalmopathy. Using RNA transcripts as the source, TCR beta CDR3 regions were amplified. When the TCR CDR3 underwent first-round RT-PCR, the HTBI primer set was used. TCRdb re-derived calls from the multiplex PCR reads in MiXCR, one entry per CDR3 protein. The table lists about 180,000 distinct CDR3 sequences, over 15% of them singletons. Material: blood. These receptors were collected from a woman between 50 and 59 years old with Graves' hyperthyroidism.

This clonotype has ten or more counts. The chain has TRBV20-1 and TRBJ2-3; no clear D gene. The CDR3 loop spans 12 amino acids. CDR1 and CDR2 from the germline V gene are DFQATT and SNEGSKA (reference sequence). Trimming shortened V by 4 bases and J by 3 bases, and 8 bases separated the two germline ends. CDR3 protein: CSATDQTDTQYF. For the CDR3, the DNA is TGCAGTGCTACGGACCAGACAGATACGCAGTATTTT.

This clonotype has a count of ten or more. V gene TRBV27 combines with J gene TRBJ1-2; 7 nucleotides align to TRBD1. Germline CDR1 and CDR2: MNHEY and SMNVEV (reference sequence). The CDR3 totals 14 residues. V lost 3 bases and J lost 8; bases outside the gene matches: 9. The CDR3 loop reads CASSFTGASKGYTF. As DNA, the CDR3 is TGTGCCAGCAGTTTTACAGGGGCGTCGAAAGGCTACACCTTC.

As to this clonotype: A much larger clone sits a single nucleotide away, making a read error possible. The J gene is TRBJ1-2, the V gene TRBV5-5; D not resolved. This CDR3 is 15 amino acids long. In germline, CDR1 is SGHKS, CDR2 YYEKEE (reference sequence). Here the CDR3 DNA reads TGTGCCAGCAGCTTATTCCTCGGGGAGATCTATGGCCACACCTTC. Protein sequence: CASSLFLGEIYGHTF. The full variable domain, completed using reference TRBV5-5 and TRBJ1-2, is DAGVTQSPTHLIKTRGQQVTLRCSPISGHKSVSWYQQVLGQGPQFIFQYYEKEERGRGNFPDRFSARQFPNYSSELNVNALLLGDSALYLCASSLFLGEIYGHTFGSGTRLTVV.

This clonotype was found a few times. This sequence joins TRBV10-2 and TRBJ1-3, with D tentatively TRBD1 (6 bases). Trimming left V 3 bases short and J 4 bases short, with 10 bases between. Germline V gene sequence: CDR1 WSHSY, CDR2 SAAADI. There are 14 residues in the CDR3. The CDR3 protein is CASSEGGYGNTIYF. CDR3 sequence (DNA): TGCGCCAGCAGTGAAGGGGGATACGGAAACACCATATATTTT.

Only a few counts were recorded for this clonotype. Since a much larger clone is just one base distant, this may be a read error. The chain couples TRBV11-2 to TRBJ2-7; 10 bases align to TRBD2. J gave up 6 bases and V 6 bases, and 5 bases lay outside the gene matches. Germline loops: CDR1 SGHAT, CDR2 FQNNGV. The CDR3 has 13 residues. CDR3: CASSSLAGGEQYF. CDR3 DNA sequence: TGTGCCAGCAGTTCTTTAGCGGGGGGCGAGCAGTACTTC. Using reference TRBV11-2 and TRBJ2-7 for the parts outside the CDR3, the full variable domain is EAGVAQSPRYKIIEKRQSVAFWCNPISGHATLYWYQQILGQGPKLLIQFQNNGVVDDSQLPKDRFSAERLKGVDSTLKIQPAKLEDSAVYLCASSSLAGGEQYFGPGTRLTVT.